These T cell receptor beta chains were read from a single sample in a study of cytomegalovirus exposure and HLA in healthy donors. Measured with immunoSEQ multiplex PCR; TCRdb has only the in-frame clones, and not every one. The sample holds over 150,000 clones, around 88% seen once. Sequenced input: PBMCs. Receptor source: a young woman in good health and CMV-seronegative. Both conserved end residues are part of each CDR3. D genes are given only for firm matches.

>TRBD1|TRBJ1-1|TRBV28
CASSPELRQGLNTEAFF
>.|TRBJ2-7|TRBV13
CASSAGAQSYEQYF
>.|TRBJ1-4|TRBV29-1
CSVLPRGGEKLFF
>.|TRBJ1-2|TRBV28
CASTAPGRGYTF
>.|.|TRBV6-5
CASSSLSYEQYF
>TRBD1|TRBJ2-7|TRBV2
CASRPKGTGHEQYF
>.|TRBJ2-1|TRBV27
CASSPLGSSYNEQFF
>TRBD2|TRBJ2-1|TRBV28
CASTGLAGGVNEQFF
>TRBD1|TRBJ2-7|TRBV5-1
CASSYIPGQGTYEQYF
>TRBD2|TRBJ2-7|TRBV19
CASNQREGEQYF
>TRBD2|TRBJ2-3|TRBV5-1
CATSTSGGSTDTQYF
>.|TRBJ1-1|TRBV10-3
CATAPVGGSSEAFF
>.|TRBJ1-1|TRBV2
CASSGTEAFF
>.|.|TRBV4-2
CASSQREGSVYEQYF
>TRBD1|TRBJ2-7|TRBV6-1
CASSAIGTGGYEQYF
>.|TRBJ2-3|TRBV2
CASNKFTAVERFARFPQYF
>.|TRBJ2-2|TRBV28
CASSLTGAGELFF
>TRBD2|TRBJ2-5|TRBV7-2
CASRRVGGGPPQETQYF
>TRBD1|TRBJ1-4|TRBV7-9
CASSLGTVATNEKLFF
>.|TRBJ2-1|TRBV6-5
CASSLSTDEQFF
>.|TRBJ1-2|TRBV6-5
CASSYLGDYLDGYTF
>TRBD2|TRBJ2-3|TRBV5-1
CASSPWTSGTNTQYF
>.|TRBJ2-7|TRBV27
CASSFGRKGAEQYF
>TRBD2|TRBJ2-7|TRBV19
CASSIDREGDSYEQYF
>.|TRBJ2-1|TRBV27
CASSFAQGSEQFF
>.|TRBJ2-5|TRBV6-6
CASSYGAGETQYF
>.|TRBJ2-4|TRBV7-9
CASSEGQGGAKNIQYF
>TRBD1|TRBJ2-7|TRBV28
CASSLGQGPSYEQYF
>TRBD1|TRBJ1-2|TRBV5-1
CASSLGDRADGYTF
>.|TRBJ2-7|TRBV19
CASSIPGFPYEQYF
>.|TRBJ2-3|TRBV11-2
CASSPGQNTDTQYF
>TRBD1|TRBJ2-2|TRBV5-1
CASSLLWTGFPGTGELFF
>.|TRBJ1-1|TRBV21-1
CASSITTGGAENTEAFF
>.|TRBJ2-2|TRBV19
CASSIGQVNTGELFF
>TRBD1|TRBJ1-1|TRBV13
CASSSPGQLNTEAFF
>TRBD1|TRBJ1-2|TRBV7-2
CASSPSVQGNYGYTF
>TRBD1|TRBJ2-5|TRBV25-1
CASSEPQGWQETQYF